This T cell receptor (beta chain) was recorded in a study of blood T cell repertoires in COVID-19. Study details: Whether acute or convalescent, the COVID-19 samples came from the United States, Italy and Spain. T cells, B-cell-depleted T cells, or PBMCs provided the cDNA or gDNA that served as material.

CDR1 and CDR2 from the germline V gene are SGHRS and YFSETQ. CDR3 length: 14 amino acids. Trimming pared 4 bases from V and 1 base from J, leaving 10 bases between. Original processing notes: Cell counts per sample came from amplifying reference gene primers. Produced via immunoSEQ multiplex PCR; TCRdb's table is partial and in-frame only. V and J calls and clone size come straight from that table; D and trimming were deduced from the DNA. The sample lists approximately 54,000 clones, about nine tenths occurring once. The chain uses TRBV5-1 and TRBJ2-3, with D possibly matching TRBD1 (5 bases). The sample consisted of peripheral blood. This TCR derives from a woman aged 40 to 50 with active COVID-19. This CDR3 reads CASSARVGTDTQYF. DNA of the CDR3: TGCGCCAGCAGCGCCAGGGTGGGCACAGATACGCAGTATTTT. Full variable domain (outside the CDR3, taken from reference TRBV5-1 and TRBJ2-3): KAGVTQTPRYLIKTRGQQVTLSCSPISGHRSVSWYQQTPGQGLQFLFEYFSETQRNKGNFPGRFSGRQFSNSRSEMNVSTLELGDSALYLCASSARVGTDTQYFGPGTRLTVL.